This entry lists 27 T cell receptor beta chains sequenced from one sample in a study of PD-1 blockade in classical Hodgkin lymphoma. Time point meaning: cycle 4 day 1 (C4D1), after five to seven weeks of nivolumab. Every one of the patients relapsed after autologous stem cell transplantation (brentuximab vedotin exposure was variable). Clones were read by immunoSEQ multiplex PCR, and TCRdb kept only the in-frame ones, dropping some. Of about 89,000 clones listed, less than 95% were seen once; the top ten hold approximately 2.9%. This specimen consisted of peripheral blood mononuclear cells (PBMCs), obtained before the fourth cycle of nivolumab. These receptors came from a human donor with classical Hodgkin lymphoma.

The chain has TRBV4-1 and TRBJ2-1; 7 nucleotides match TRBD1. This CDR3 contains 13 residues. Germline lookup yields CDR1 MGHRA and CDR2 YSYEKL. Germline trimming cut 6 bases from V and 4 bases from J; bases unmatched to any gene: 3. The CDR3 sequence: CASRPDRYNEQFF. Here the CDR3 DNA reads TGCGCCAGCAGACCGGACAGGTACAATGAGCAGTTCTTC.

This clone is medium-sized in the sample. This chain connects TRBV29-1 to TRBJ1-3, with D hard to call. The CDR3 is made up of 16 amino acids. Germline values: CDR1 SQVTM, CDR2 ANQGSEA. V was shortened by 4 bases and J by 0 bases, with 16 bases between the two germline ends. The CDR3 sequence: CSVVLRLPNSGNTIYF. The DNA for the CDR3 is TGCAGCGTTGTTCTTAGACTTCCAAACTCTGGAAACACCATATATTTT.

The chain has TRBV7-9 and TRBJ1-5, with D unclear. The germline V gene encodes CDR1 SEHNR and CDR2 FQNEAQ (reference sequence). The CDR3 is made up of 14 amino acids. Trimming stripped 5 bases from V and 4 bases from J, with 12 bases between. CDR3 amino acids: CASSSPGTNQPQHF. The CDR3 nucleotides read TGTGCCAGCAGCAGCCCGGGCACAAATCAGCCCCAGCATTTT. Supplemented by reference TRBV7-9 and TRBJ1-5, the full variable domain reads DTGVSQNPRHKITKRGQNVTFRCDPISEHNRLYWYRQTLGQGPEFLTYFQNEAQLEKSRLLSDRFSAERPKGSFSTLEIQRTEQGDSAMYLCASSSPGTNQPQHFGDGTRLSIL.

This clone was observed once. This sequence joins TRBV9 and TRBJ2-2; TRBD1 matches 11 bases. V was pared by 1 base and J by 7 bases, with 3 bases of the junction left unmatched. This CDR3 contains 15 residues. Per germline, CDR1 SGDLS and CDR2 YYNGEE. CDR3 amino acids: CASSVWTGGSGELFF. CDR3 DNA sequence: TGTGCCAGCAGCGTATGGACAGGGGGCAGCGGGGAGCTGTTTTTT.

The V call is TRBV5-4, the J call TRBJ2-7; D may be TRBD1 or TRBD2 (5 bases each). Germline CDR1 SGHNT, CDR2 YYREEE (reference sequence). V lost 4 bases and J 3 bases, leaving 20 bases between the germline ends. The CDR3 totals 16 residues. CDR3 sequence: CASSLHPGRKLYEQYF. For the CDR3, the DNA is TGTGCCAGCAGCCTACACCCGGGGCGAAAACTCTACGAGCAGTACTTC.

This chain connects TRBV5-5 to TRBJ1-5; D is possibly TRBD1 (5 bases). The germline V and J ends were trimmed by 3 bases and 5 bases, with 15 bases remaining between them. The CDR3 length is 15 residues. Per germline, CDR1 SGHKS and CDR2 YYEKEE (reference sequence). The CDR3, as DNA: TGTGCCAGCAGCTCGACAGCAAGGGGTGATCAGCCCCAGCATTTT. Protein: CASSSTARGDQPQHF.

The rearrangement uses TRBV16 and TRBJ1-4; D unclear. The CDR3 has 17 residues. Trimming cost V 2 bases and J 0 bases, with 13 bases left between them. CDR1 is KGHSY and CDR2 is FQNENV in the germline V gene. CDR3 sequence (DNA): TGTGCCAGCAGCCAAACAAGTGCGCGGGCAACTAATGAAAAACTGTTTTTT. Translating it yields CASSQTSARATNEKLFF.

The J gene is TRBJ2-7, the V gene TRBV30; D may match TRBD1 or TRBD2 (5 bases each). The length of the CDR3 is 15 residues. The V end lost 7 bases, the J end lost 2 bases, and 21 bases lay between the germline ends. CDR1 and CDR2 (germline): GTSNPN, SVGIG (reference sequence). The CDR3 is CASPSGPGLTYEQYF. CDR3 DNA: TGTGCCTCCCCCTCGGGGCCAGGCCTGACCTACGAGCAGTACTTC.

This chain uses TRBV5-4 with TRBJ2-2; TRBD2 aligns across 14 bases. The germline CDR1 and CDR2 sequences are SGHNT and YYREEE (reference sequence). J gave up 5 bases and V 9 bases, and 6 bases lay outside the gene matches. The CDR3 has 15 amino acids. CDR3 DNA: TGTGCCACCCGACTAGCGGGGGGGCGGACCGGGGAGCTGTTTTTT. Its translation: CATRLAGGRTGELFF.

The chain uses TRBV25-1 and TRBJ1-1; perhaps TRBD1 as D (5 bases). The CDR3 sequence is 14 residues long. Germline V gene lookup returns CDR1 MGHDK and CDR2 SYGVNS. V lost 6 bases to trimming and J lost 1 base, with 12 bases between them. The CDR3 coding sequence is TGTGCCAGCAGGGGGGGGTGGAAGAACACTGAAGCTTTCTTT. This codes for CASRGGWKNTEAFF.

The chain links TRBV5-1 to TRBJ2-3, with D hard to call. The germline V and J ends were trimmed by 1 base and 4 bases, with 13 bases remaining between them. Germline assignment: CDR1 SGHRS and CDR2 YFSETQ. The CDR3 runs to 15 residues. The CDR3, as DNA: TGCGCCAGCAGCTTGCAAGACCCCCGGGCAGATACGCAGTATTTT. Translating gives CASSLQDPRADTQYF.

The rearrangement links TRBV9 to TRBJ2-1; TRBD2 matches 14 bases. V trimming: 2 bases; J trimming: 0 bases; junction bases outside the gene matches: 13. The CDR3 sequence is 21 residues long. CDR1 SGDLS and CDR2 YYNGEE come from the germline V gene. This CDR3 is CASSVQGLAGDITSSYNEQFF. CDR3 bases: TGTGCCAGCAGCGTGCAGGGACTAGCGGGGGACATTACGAGCTCCTACAATGAGCAGTTCTTC.

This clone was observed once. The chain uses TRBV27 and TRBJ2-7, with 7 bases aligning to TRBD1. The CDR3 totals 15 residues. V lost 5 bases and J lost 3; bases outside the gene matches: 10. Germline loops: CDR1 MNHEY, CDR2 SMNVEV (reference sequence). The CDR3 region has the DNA TGTGCCAGCAGTCCCTGGACAGGTTTGGGCTACGAGCAGTACTTC. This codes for CASSPWTGLGYEQYF.

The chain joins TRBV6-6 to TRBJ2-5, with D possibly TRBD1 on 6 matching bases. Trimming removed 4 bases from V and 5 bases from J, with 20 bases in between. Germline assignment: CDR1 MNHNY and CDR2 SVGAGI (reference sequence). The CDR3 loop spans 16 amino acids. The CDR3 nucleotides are TGTGCCAGCAGTTCACAATCGGCGGGTACAGGGGAGACCCAGTACTTC. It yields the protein CASSSQSAGTGETQYF.

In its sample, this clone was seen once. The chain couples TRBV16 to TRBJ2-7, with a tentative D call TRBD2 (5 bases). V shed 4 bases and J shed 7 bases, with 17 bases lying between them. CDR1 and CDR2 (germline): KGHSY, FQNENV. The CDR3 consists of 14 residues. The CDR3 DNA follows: TGTGCCAGCAGCCGGGAGTGGGAACTAGGAGAGCAGTACTTC. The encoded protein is CASSREWELGEQYF.

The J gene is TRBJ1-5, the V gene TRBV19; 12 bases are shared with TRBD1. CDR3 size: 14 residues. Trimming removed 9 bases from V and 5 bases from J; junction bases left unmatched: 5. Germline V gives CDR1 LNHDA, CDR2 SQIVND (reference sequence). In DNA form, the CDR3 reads TGTGCCAGCGCCGGGACAGGGGGCTATCAGCCCCAGCATTTT. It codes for CASAGTGGYQPQHF.

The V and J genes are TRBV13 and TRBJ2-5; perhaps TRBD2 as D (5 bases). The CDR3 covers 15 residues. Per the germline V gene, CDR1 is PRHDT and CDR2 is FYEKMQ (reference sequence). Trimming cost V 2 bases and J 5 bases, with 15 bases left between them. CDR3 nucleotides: TGTGCCAGCAGCTTATCAGGCGAGGGTGGTGAGACCCAGTACTTC. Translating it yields CASSLSGEGGETQYF.

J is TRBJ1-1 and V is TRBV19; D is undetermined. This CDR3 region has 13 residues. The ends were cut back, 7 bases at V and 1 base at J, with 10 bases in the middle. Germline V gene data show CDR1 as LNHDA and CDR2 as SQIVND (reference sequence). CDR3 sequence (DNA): TGTGCCAGTACCGCCAGGTCGAACACTGAAGCTTTCTTT. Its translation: CASTARSNTEAFF.

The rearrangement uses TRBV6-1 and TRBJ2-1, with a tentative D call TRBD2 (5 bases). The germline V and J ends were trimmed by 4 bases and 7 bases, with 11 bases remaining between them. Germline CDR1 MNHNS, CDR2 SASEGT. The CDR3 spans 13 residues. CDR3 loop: CASSGLARNEQFF. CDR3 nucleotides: TGTGCCAGCAGTGGCCTAGCAAGGAATGAGCAGTTCTTC.

This chain's CDR3 is CASSSTNYGYTF. The CDR3 coding sequence is TGTGCCAGCAGCTCAACTAACTATGGCTACACCTTC. The rearrangement links TRBV7-9 to TRBJ1-2; D not certain. Germline loops: CDR1 SEHNR, CDR2 FQNEAQ (reference sequence). The CDR3 runs to 12 residues. The V gene lost 4 bases and the J gene lost 0 bases, with 3 bases spanning the gap.

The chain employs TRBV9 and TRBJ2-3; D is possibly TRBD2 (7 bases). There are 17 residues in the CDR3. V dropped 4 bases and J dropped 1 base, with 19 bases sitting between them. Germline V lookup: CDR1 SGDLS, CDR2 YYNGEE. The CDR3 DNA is TGTGCCAGCAGCCCAACCTCCGGGGGGCCTCGCACAGATACGCAGTATTTT. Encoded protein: CASSPTSGGPRTDTQYF.

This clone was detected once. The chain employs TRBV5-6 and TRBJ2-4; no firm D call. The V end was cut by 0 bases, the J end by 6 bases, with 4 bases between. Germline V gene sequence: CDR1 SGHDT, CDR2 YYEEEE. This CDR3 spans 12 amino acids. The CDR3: CASSLDINIQYF. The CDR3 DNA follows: TGTGCCAGCAGCTTGGACATAAACATTCAGTACTTC.

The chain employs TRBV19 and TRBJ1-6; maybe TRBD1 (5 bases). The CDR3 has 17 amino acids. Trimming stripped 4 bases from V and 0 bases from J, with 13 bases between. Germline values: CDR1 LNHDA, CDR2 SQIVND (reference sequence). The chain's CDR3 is CASSRGVWRSYNSPLHF. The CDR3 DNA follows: TGTGCCAGTAGTAGGGGGGTTTGGCGCTCCTATAATTCACCCCTCCACTTT.

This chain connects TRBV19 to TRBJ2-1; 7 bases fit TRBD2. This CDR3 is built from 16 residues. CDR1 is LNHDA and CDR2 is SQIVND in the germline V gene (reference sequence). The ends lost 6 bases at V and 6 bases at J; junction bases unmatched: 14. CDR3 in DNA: TGTGCCAGTAGAGAACTGGGGGGGGTTTCAATCAATGAGCAGTTCTTC. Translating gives CASRELGGVSINEQFF. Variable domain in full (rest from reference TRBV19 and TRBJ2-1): DGGITQSPKYLFRKEGQNVTLSCEQNLNHDAMYWYRQDPGQGLRLIYYSQIVNDFQKGDIAEGYSVSREKKESFPLTVTSAQKNPTAFYLCASRELGGVSINEQFFGPGTRLTVL.

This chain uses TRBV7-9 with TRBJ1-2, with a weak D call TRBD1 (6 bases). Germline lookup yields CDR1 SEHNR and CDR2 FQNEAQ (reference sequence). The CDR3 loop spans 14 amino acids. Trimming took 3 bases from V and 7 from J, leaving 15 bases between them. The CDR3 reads CASSFGGRPGGYTF. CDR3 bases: TGTGCCAGCAGCTTCGGGGGCCGGCCAGGTGGCTACACCTTC.

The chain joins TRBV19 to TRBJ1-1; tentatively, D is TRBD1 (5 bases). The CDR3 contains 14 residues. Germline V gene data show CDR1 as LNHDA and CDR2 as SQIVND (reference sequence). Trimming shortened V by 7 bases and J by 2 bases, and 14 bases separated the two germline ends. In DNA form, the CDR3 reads TGTGCCAGTACCCTCGGGGGGGGTAACACTGAAGCTTTCTTT. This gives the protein CASTLGGGNTEAFF.

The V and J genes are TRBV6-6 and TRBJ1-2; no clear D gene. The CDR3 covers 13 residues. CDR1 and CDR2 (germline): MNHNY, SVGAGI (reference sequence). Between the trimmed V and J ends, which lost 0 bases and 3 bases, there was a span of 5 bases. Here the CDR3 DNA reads TGTGCCAGCAGTTACTCGCAAGACTATGGCTACACCTTC. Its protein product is CASSYSQDYGYTF.